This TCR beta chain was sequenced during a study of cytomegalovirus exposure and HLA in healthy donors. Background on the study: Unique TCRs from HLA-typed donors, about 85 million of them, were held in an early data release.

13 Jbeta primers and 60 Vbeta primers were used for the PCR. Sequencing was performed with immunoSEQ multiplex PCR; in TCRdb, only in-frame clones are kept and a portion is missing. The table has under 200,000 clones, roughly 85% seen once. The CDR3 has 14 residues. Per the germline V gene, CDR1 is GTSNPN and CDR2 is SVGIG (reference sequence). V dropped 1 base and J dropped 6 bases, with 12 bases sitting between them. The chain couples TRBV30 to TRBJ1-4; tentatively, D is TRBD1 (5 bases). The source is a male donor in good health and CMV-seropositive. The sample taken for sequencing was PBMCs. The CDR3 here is CAWSDGGADEKLFF. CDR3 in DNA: TGTGCCTGGAGTGACGGCGGGGCTGATGAAAAACTGTTTTTT.